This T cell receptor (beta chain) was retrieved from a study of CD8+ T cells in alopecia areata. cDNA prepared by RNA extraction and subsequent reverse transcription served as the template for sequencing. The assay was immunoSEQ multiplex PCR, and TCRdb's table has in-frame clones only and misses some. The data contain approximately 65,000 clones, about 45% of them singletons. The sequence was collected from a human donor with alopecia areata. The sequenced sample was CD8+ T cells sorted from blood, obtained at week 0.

The CDR3 loop is CASSPELVFEQFF. In DNA form, the CDR3 reads TGTGCCAGCAGCCCCGAGTTGGTATTTGAGCAGTTCTTC. The chain links TRBV14 to TRBJ2-1; no firm D call. The germline V and J ends were trimmed by 4 bases and 9 bases, with 13 bases remaining between them. Per germline, CDR1 SGHDN and CDR2 FVKESK. CDR3 length: 13 amino acids.